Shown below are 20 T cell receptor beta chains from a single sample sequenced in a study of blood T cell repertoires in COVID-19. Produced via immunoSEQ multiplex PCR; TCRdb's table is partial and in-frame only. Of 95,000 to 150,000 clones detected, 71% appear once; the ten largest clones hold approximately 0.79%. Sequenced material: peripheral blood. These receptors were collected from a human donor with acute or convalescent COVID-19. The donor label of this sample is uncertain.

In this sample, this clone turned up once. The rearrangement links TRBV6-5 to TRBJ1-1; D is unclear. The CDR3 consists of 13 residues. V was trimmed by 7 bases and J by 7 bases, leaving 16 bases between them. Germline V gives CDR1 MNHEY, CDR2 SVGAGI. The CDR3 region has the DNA TGTGCCAGCATTAAAGGAGGGCGGGGTGAAGCTTTCTTT. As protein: CASIKGGRGEAFF.

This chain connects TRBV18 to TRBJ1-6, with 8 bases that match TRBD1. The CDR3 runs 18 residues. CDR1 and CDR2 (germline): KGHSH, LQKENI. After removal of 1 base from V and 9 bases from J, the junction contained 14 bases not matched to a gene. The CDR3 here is CASSPRIGQGGVGSPLHF. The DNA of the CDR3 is TGTGCCAGCTCACCACGAATAGGACAGGGAGGAGTCGGTTCACCCCTCCACTTT.

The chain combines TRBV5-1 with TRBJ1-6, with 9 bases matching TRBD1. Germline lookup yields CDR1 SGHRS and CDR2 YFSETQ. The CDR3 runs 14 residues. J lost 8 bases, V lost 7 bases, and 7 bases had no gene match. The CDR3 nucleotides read TGCGCCAGCGGGACAGGGATGTTGGATTCACCCCTCCACTTT. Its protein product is CASGTGMLDSPLHF.

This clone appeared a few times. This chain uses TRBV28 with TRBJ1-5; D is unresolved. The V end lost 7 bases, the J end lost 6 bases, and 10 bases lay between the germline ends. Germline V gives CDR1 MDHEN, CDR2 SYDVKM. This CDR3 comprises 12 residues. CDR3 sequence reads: CASTTSGQPQHF. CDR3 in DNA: TGTGCCAGCACTACTAGTGGTCAGCCCCAGCATTTT.

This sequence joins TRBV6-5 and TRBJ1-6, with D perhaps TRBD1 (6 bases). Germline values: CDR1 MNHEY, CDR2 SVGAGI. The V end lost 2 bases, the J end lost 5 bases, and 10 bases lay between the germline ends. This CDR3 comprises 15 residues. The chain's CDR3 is CASSYDRSNNSPLHF. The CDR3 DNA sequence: TGTGCCAGCAGTTACGACAGGAGCAATAATTCACCCCTCCACTTT.

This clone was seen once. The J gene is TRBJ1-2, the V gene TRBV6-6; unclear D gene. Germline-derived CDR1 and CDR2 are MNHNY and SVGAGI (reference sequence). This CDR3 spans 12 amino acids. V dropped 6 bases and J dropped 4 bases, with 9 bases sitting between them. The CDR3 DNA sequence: TGTGCCAGCAGCCGGGAGGTCTATGGCTACACCTTC. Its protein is CASSREVYGYTF.

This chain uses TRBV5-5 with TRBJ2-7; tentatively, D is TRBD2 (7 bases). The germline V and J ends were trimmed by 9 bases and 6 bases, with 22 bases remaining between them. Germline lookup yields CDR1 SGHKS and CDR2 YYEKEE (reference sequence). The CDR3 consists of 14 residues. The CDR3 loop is CATQRDIGSGEQYV. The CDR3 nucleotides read TGTGCCACTCAGCGGGACATCGGTTCGGGCGAGCAGTACGTC.

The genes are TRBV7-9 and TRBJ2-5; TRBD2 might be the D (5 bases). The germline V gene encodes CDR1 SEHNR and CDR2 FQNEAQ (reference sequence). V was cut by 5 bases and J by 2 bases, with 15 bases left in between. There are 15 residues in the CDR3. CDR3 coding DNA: TGTGCCAGCAGCCCCAAACGGCGGGTACAAGAGACCCAGTACTTC. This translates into CASSPKRRVQETQYF.

The CDR3 loop is CSVDSGFGTEAFF. CDR3 nucleotide sequence: TGCAGCGTCGACTCGGGGTTTGGCACTGAAGCTTTCTTT. The chain recombines TRBV29-1 with TRBJ1-1; D unclear. V shed 6 bases and J shed 4 bases, with 15 bases lying between them. Germline V lookup: CDR1 SQVTM, CDR2 ANQGSEA. This CDR3 contains 13 residues.

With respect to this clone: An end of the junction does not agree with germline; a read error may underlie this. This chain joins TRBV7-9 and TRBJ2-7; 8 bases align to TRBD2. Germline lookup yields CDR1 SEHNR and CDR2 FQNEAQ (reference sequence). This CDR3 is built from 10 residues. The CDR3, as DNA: TGTGCCAGCAGCCAGCGGGGGAGCCCCTTC. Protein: CASSQRGSPF.

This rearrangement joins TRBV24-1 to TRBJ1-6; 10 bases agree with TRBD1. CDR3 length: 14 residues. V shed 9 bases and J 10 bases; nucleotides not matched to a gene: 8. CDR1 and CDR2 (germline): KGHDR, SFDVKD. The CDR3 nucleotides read TGTGCCACCTGGACAGGGGGAAGTCGGTCACCCCTCCACTTT. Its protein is CATWTGGSRSPLHF.

CDR3 region: CASSQFRGNEQFF. The CDR3 DNA is TGTGCCAGCAGCCAATTCAGGGGCAATGAGCAGTTCTTC. V gene TRBV3-1 (or the pseudogene TRBV3-2) combines with J gene TRBJ2-1, with a possible D match to TRBD1 (6 bases). V was shortened by 2 bases and J by 6 bases, with 8 bases between the two germline ends. The CDR3 spans 13 residues. Germline CDR1 reads LGHDT; CDR2 reads YNNKEL (reference sequence).

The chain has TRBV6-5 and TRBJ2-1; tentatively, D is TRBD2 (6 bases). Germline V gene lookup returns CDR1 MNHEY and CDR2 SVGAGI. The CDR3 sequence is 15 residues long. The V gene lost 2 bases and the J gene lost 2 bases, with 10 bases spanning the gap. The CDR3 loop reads CASSYGGAPYNEQFF. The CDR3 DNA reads TGTGCCAGCAGTTACGGCGGGGCCCCCTACAATGAGCAGTTCTTC.

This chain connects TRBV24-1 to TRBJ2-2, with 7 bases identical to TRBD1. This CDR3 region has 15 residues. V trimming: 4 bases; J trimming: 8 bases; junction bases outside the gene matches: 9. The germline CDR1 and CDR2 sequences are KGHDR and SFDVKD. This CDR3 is CATSDPTGRLGELFF. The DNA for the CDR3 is TGTGCCACCAGTGACCCGACAGGGAGACTTGGGGAGCTGTTTTTT.

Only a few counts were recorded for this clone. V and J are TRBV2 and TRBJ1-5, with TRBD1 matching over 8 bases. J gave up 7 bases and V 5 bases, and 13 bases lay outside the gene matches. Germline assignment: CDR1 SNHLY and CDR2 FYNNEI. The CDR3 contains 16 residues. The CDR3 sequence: CASSFSRTGSYQPQHF. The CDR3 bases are TGTGCCAGCAGTTTCAGCCGGACAGGGTCATACCAGCCCCAGCATTTT.

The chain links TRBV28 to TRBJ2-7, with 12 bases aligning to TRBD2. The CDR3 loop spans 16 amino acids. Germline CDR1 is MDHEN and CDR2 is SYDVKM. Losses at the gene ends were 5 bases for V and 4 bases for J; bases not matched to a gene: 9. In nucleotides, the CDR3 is TGTGCCAGCAGTCCGTTGACTAGCGGGGGTAAATACGAGCAGTACGTC. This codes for CASSPLTSGGKYEQYV.

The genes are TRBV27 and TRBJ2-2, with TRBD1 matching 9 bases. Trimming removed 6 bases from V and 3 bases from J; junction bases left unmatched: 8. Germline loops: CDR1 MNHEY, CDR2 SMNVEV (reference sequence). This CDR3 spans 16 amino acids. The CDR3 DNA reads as TGTGCCAGCAGCCTGCACAGGGGGCGAGACACCGGGGAGCTGTTTTTT. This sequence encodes CASSLHRGRDTGELFF.

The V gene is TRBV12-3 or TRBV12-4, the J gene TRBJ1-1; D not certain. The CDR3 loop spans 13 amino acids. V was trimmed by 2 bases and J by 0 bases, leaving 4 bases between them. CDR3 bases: TGTGCCAGCAGTTTAATTATGAACACTGAAGCTTTCTTT. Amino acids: CASSLIMNTEAFF.

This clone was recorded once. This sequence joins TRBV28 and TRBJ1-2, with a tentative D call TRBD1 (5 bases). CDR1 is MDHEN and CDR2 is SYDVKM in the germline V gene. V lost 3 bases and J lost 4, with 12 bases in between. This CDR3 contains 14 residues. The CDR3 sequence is CASSLGGEFYGYTF. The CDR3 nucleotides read TGTGCCAGCAGTTTGGGGGGGGAGTTCTATGGCTACACCTTC.

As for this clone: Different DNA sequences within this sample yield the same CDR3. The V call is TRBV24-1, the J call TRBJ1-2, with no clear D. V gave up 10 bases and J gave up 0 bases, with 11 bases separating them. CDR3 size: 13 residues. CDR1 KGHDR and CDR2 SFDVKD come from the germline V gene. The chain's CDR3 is CATQAAANYGYTF. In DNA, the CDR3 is TGTGCCACTCAGGCAGCCGCTAACTATGGCTACACCTTC.